This T cell receptor (beta chain) was captured in a study of beta chain features in type 1 diabetes. Each of the sorted populations had a purity greater than 98%. The CDR3 runs 13 residues. CDR1 and CDR2 from the germline V gene are SEHNR and FQNEAQ (reference sequence). The V end was cut by 2 bases, the J end by 2 bases, with 7 bases between. The authors reverse transcribed all of the isolated RNA, so sequencing captured expressed TCRB transcripts. Clones were read by immunoSEQ multiplex PCR, and TCRdb kept only the in-frame ones, dropping some. The profile shows about 24,000 clones, 60% to 75% of them singletons.

This TCR was sampled from a woman aged 40 to 49 in good health. The specimen was Tregs from blood. J is TRBJ2-7 and V is TRBV7-9; D is uncertain. The CDR3 loop reads CASSLSGPYEQYF. Written as DNA, the CDR3 is TGTGCCAGCAGCTTATCTGGCCCCTACGAGCAGTACTTC.